These T cell receptor beta chains were read from a single sample in a study of monozygotic twins with inflammatory bowel disease. TCRdb re-called the 5' RACE reads and gives one entry per CDR3 protein, without DNA. The sample features 110,000 to 150,000 distinct CDR3 sequences, with more than 0.95% in its top ten. The source material was blood. These receptors originate from a human donor with ulcerative colitis or Crohn's disease, or a healthy co-twin of an affected twin (not recorded which). The CDR3 runs from the conserved cysteine through the conserved F or W.

TRBJ1-6 | TRBV12-3/TRBV12-4 | CASRTTSDNSPLHF
TRBJ1-2 | TRBV15 | CATSRDRGGYGYTF
TRBJ2-1 | TRBV29-1 | CSVERGNEQFF
TRBJ1-1 | TRBV6-5 | CASSYSHKGTAFF
TRBJ1-6 | TRBV6-5 | CASSPGQFGPLHF
TRBJ2-3 | TRBV10-3 | CAISGGLGLAGGTDTQYF
TRBJ2-5 | TRBV20-1 | CSATPVGTQYF
TRBJ2-1 | TRBV18 | CASSPPSGRVYNEQFF
TRBJ2-2 | TRBV7-9 | CASSLATSGSRTGELFF
TRBJ1-1 | TRBV5-6 | CASSLEVRNTEAFF
TRBJ2-2 | TRBV10-3 | CAISWTANTGELFF
TRBJ1-6 | TRBV18 | CASSPLATQGGNSPLHF
TRBJ2-3 | TRBV20-1 | CSASQLAGGADTQYF
TRBJ2-5 | TRBV4-2 | CASSLGPLTGTQRSFGQETQYF
TRBJ2-1 | TRBV10-3 | CAIRRTSGKGEDNEQFF
TRBJ2-7 | TRBV11-2 | CASSRDSVSEYEQYF
TRBJ1-1 | TRBV5-1 | CASSLRRGLHTEAFF
TRBJ2-3 | TRBV5-5 | CASSFRGFGTDTQYF
TRBJ1-6 | TRBV10-3 | CAINGGRDNSPLHF
TRBJ2-7 | TRBV7-9 | CASSDGRLAAYEQYF
TRBJ1-2 | TRBV5-1 | CASSSSGGNYGYTF
TRBJ1-1 | TRBV5-4 | CASSTERGLGTEAFF
TRBJ1-1 | TRBV5-1 | CASSLVSGKGPNTEAFF
TRBJ2-2 | TRBV7-9 | CASSLKGTTGELFF
TRBJ2-1 | TRBV9 | CASSVVGSNYEQFF
TRBJ2-1 | TRBV12-3/TRBV12-4 | CASSLARVRGSYNEQFF
TRBJ2-1 | TRBV5-1 | CASSPGRTVHNEQFF
TRBJ1-5 | TRBV15 | CATSRVNQPQHF
TRBJ1-3 | TRBV28 | CASSFDGSPRYGNTIYF
TRBJ1-2 | TRBV7-3 | CASSQDMGYGYTF
TRBJ2-7 | TRBV15 | CATSSLAVSYEQYF
TRBJ1-1 | TRBV11-2 | CASSPRTGAAFF
TRBJ1-5 | TRBV28 | CASSLSTQPQHF
TRBJ2-2 | TRBV6-1 | CASIGQGSNTGELFF
TRBJ2-1 | TRBV7-8 | CASSSDWTFSSYNEQFF